The sequence of this T cell receptor (beta chain) was determined in a study of shared clonotypes between healthy human individuals (dated by TCRdb to 2018 to 2021). In terms of the full investigation: Two women and a few men aged 18 to 49 years were included in the cohort. For each donor, CD4 naive and CD4 memory were each run on three plates, CD8 naive on two plates, and CD8 memory on one plate. To estimate repertoire size and how much clonotype sharing occurs between individuals, the study deeply sequenced the blood TCR repertoires of five healthy adults. To increase sequencing depth and limit assay-specific biases, different laboratories used diverse techniques to prepare libraries and sequence TCR repertoires. Leukapheresis yielded between about 0.85 and 10 billion PBMCs per donor.

CDR1 and CDR2 are read off the germline V gene as SGHRS and YFSETQ. The CDR3 holds 16 amino acids from the cysteine to the phenylalanine. Just CDR3 DNA is preserved here, 48 bases in frame from base 1. TCR CDR3 regions were amplified from genomic DNA by multiplex PCR using the deep immunoSEQ assay. Extracted genomic DNA from each cell subset was spread evenly across all wells of several immunoSEQ 96-well plates, with each plate serving as a replicate. For sorted subsets, 150 to 250 ng genomic DNA, equal to tens of thousands of T cell genomes, was loaded into each replicate PCR. Purified libraries were quantified with a Qubit 3.0 fluorometer, sized on a Bioanalyzer 2100, and re-quantified with the KAPA Library Quantification kit. Each immunoSEQ 96-well plate was sequenced on its own single-read 150-cycle Illumina NextSeq 550 flow cell. The original methods were these. Because only junctional sequences without quality scores were contained in the immunoSEQ output, filtering matching that applied to full-length reads could not be performed. To assign V/J genes and CDR3, sequences were annotated against IMGT germline references using PyIR, a Python wrapper for IgBLAST v1.9. Reads with weak V/J assignments (E-value above 1e-6), missing CDR3, stop codons, out-of-frame junctions, or ambiguous translated residues were removed. V3J clonotypes were defined as sequences sharing an identical inferred V gene, J gene, and CDR3 amino acid sequence. Percentage overlap between repertoires was computed as shared unique clonotypes divided by the size of the smaller repertoire. Repertoire richness was assessed with RTK rarefaction, the Chao1 estimator, and Recon v2.1 estimates of unobserved clonotypes. Generation probabilities for all TCRbeta clonotypes obtained by the gDNA method from a handful of donors were computed using OLGA. TCRdb took over this immuneACCESS table, retaining in-frame rearrangements with V and J assigned. Such tables are incomplete; in checked studies, under half of the missing clones stem from an unresolved V gene, and the remainder is unexplained. V and J calls and clone size follow that table, whereas D and trimming were derived from the DNA. A total of 2 million to 3 million clones appear in this sample, approximately 93% of them only once. The top ten clonotypes cover more than 0.35% of the sample.

The donors were healthy, HIV-negative adults who had no recently reported acute infections or vaccinations. Only Caucasian adults living in Nashville, Tennessee, USA were represented among the donors. CD4+ T cells were enriched through magnetic negative selection, after which naive cells were positively selected on CD45RA and the remaining negative fraction served as the memory subset. Blood was obtained by leukapheresis, after which PBMCs were separated by Ficoll-Histopaque density gradient centrifugation and cryopreserved in liquid nitrogen vapor phase. Analytical flow cytometry was used to check the purity and quantity of each magnetically sorted T cell population. Genomic DNA was isolated from every sorted fraction and measured by UV absorbance on a Nanodrop 2000c. Study-wide findings and limitations: Larger estimated clonotype richness was generally found for naive subsets than for memory subsets. Because the study included a small number of donors, the genetic and exposure-history diversity represented was limited. Based on pairwise subsampling, the degree of clonotype sharing among donors was expected to be affected by sequencing depth. Rarefaction of sorted-subset datasets indicated incomplete sequencing despite the large sequencing depth. Sampling was limited to blood, and TCR repertoires in tissue likely differ from TCR repertoires in blood. Higher generation probabilities were observed for clonotypes shared by all four sorted-subset donors than for non-shared clonotypes. Sharing across a handful of donors was observed for approximately 5% of naive CD4, under 4% of naive CD8, 2.3% of memory CD4, and roughly 0.4% of memory CD8 clonotypes.

In regard to this clone: Which antigen it targets is not known. Base qualities are not recorded, but no much larger clone differs from it by a single base.

The V and J genes are TRBV5-1 and TRBJ2-5, and TRBD2 may be the D gene, going by 6 matching bases. Gene TRBJ2-7 matches the end of the DNA better, so the J call may be wrong. The material sequenced was naive CD4+ T cells from PBMCs. The meaning of the sample's cell subset or site label: CD45RA+ positively selected. The TCR was taken from a man aged 18 to 29 in good health. Some clones in this sample may be carry-over from other donors' samples. The nucleotides read TGCGCCAGCAGCCCCCCGCCGGGAGCAGCGGCCTACGAGCAGTACTTC. Its protein reads: CASSPPPGAAAYEQYF.